A single sample gave rise to the 12 T cell receptor beta chains below, sequenced in a study of T cell changes during pregnancy in multiple sclerosis. The assay was immunoSEQ multiplex PCR, and TCRdb's table has in-frame clones only and misses some. The table has around 34,000 clones, 90% seen once. The sequenced sample was CD8+ T cells from peripheral blood mononuclear cells, obtained after pregnancy. The receptors derive from a female donor with multiple sclerosis, enrolled in a pregnancy study.

J is TRBJ1-1 and V is TRBV19, with D perhaps matching TRBD1 (5 bases). This CDR3 comprises 13 residues. Per the germline V gene, CDR1 is LNHDA and CDR2 is SQIVND (reference sequence). The V and J ends lost 5 bases and 0 bases respectively, with 7 bases between them. The CDR3 DNA reads as TGTGCCAGTAGTGGGGGGATGAACACTGAAGCTTTCTTT. It yields the protein CASSGGMNTEAFF.

J is TRBJ2-2 and V is TRBV4-3, with TRBD1 matching over 7 bases. The ends lost 0 bases at V and 7 bases at J; junction bases unmatched: 14. CDR3 length: 18 residues. The germline gives CDR1 LGHNA, CDR2 YSLEER. The CDR3 DNA follows: TGCGCCAGCAGCCAAGAACCCAGACATACTGACAGGGACGGGGAGCTGTTTTTT. Translated, it gives CASSQEPRHTDRDGELFF.

The chain carries TRBV6-6 and TRBJ2-3; no clear D. Germline assignment: CDR1 MNHNY and CDR2 SVGAGI (reference sequence). V lost 0 bases to trimming and J lost 6 bases, with 13 bases between them. The CDR3 covers 15 residues. CDR3 coding DNA: TGTGCCAGCAGTTACTCCGGCTTTCCAGGTGATACGCAGTATTTT. This translates into CASSYSGFPGDTQYF.

The gene calls are TRBV5-1 and TRBJ2-7; a possible D gene is TRBD1 (6 bases). The CDR3 loop spans 13 amino acids. The germline V and J ends were trimmed by 5 bases and 2 bases, with 11 bases remaining between them. Germline CDR1 reads SGHRS; CDR2 reads YFSETQ. The CDR3 sequence is CASRGGPTYEQYF. CDR3 coding DNA: TGCGCCAGCAGAGGGGGTCCCACCTACGAGCAGTACTTC.

This chain joins TRBV27 and TRBJ2-7; 8 bases match TRBD1. Germline CDR1 reads MNHEY; CDR2 reads SMNVEV (reference sequence). Unmatched junction bases numbered 4, after V lost 0 bases and J lost 3 bases. The CDR3 runs 15 residues. CDR3 protein: CASSLSRTGNYEQYF. CDR3 DNA sequence: TGTGCCAGCAGTTTATCCCGGACAGGGAACTACGAGCAGTACTTC.

The rearrangement joins TRBV9 to TRBJ2-2; tentative D call: TRBD2 (5 bases). The germline V and J ends were trimmed by 0 bases and 3 bases, with 9 bases remaining between them. Germline V gene data show CDR1 as SGDLS and CDR2 as YYNGEE. The CDR3 has 15 amino acids. The CDR3: CASSVGGRDTGELFF. The CDR3 DNA is TGTGCCAGCAGCGTAGGAGGGCGAGACACCGGGGAGCTGTTTTTT.

This clone occurred once. CDR3 nucleotide sequence: TGTGCCAGCAGCCAACGGGCGGAAGGGGAAGGGCCCCATTCACCCCTCCACTTT. It translates to CASSQRAEGEGPHSPLHF. The chain couples TRBV4-2 to TRBJ1-6; possibly TRBD1 for D (5 bases). Germline values: CDR1 LGHNA, CDR2 YNFKEQ. The V end lost 2 bases, the J end lost 8 bases, and 22 bases lay between the germline ends. The CDR3 totals 18 residues.

V and J are TRBV27 and TRBJ1-6, with D unresolved. Trimming pared 3 bases from V and 11 bases from J, leaving 8 bases between. The CDR3 covers 12 residues. CDR1 and CDR2 (germline): MNHEY, SMNVEV (reference sequence). CDR3 nucleotides: TGTGCCAGCAGTTTGGGCCCGCCACCCCTCCACTTT. This sequence encodes CASSLGPPPLHF.

On this clone itself: An end of the junction differs from the germline gene, which may be a read error. The rearrangement joins TRBV7-3 to TRBJ1-1, with TRBD1 identical over 8 bases. Germline V gives CDR1 SGHTA, CDR2 FQGTGA. The CDR3 has 14 amino acids. CDR3 amino acids: CASSITGGNTEAFF. In nucleotides, the CDR3 is TGTGCCAGCAGCATAACAGGGGGGAACACTGAAGCTTTCTTT.

This clone was counted a single time. The CDR3 region is CATNRLWSSTDTQYF. The CDR3 coding sequence is TGTGCCACTAACCGCCTCTGGTCCAGCACAGATACGCAGTATTTT. The chain combines TRBV2 with TRBJ2-3; D not resolved. This CDR3 region has 15 residues. Trimming left V 10 bases short and J 0 bases short, with 17 bases between. The germline V gene has CDR1 SNHLY and CDR2 FYNNEI.

The V call is TRBV5-1, the J call TRBJ2-6, with 9 bases fitting TRBD2. CDR1 is SGHRS, CDR2 YFSETQ, per germline. After removal of 0 bases from V and 1 base from J, the junction contained 14 bases not matched to a gene. The CDR3 is 21 amino acids. CDR3 sequence reads: CASSLASSPRGGRSGANVLTF. The CDR3 DNA sequence: TGCGCCAGCAGCTTGGCCAGCAGCCCGCGGGGGGGCCGATCTGGGGCCAACGTCCTGACTTTC. Full variable domain (missing parts from reference TRBV5-1 and TRBJ2-6): KAGVTQTPRYLIKTRGQQVTLSCSPISGHRSVSWYQQTPGQGLQFLFEYFSETQRNKGNFPGRFSGRQFSNSRSEMNVSTLELGDSALYLCASSLASSPRGGRSGANVLTFGAGSRLTVL.

This clone was picked up one time. The chain uses TRBV9 and TRBJ2-4; 9 nucleotides match TRBD2. The V and J ends lost 0 bases and 0 bases, in that order; junction bases with no gene match: 1. CDR1 SGDLS and CDR2 YYNGEE come from the germline V gene. The length of the CDR3 is 16 residues. CDR3 sequence (DNA): TGTGCCAGCAGCGTAGATAGCGGGGGAGCCAAAAACATTCAGTACTTC. It codes for CASSVDSGGAKNIQYF.